The rows below give T cell receptor beta chains drawn from one sample of a study of blood T cell repertoires in COVID-19. Using immunoSEQ multiplex PCR, the repertoire was profiled, and TCRdb retains in-frame clones only, with some absent. The repertoire holds hundreds of thousands of clones, 80% to 90% seen once, with 2.5% to 3% in the top ten. The sample taken for sequencing was peripheral blood. The receptors derive from a middle-aged woman with active or convalescent COVID-19. The CDR3 runs from the conserved cysteine through the conserved F or W. Each record gives: D gene, J gene, CDR3 length, clone size, V gene, CDR3 DNA, CDR3 protein. A D gene is named only where the DNA matches it firmly. Size tells how often a clone was seen (once, few, many) or the class of an expanded clone, and some rows leave it out.

d_call: NA; j_call: TRBJ2-1; cdr3_length: 14; clone_size: NA; v_call: TRBV6-5; cdr3_nt: TGTGCCAGCAGTTACTCGAGGAGGGCCAATGAGCAGTTCTTC; cdr3_aa: CASSYSRRANEQFF
d_call: NA; j_call: TRBJ1-2; cdr3_length: 13; clone_size: NA; v_call: TRBV6-5; cdr3_nt: TGTGCCAGCAGTAGAGCAGGGAAATATGGCTACACCTTC; cdr3_aa: CASSRAGKYGYTF
d_call: NA; j_call: TRBJ2-7; cdr3_length: 13; clone_size: NA; v_call: TRBV19; cdr3_nt: TGTGCCAGTAGTATGGTGCAGGGGCGCGAGCAGTACTTC; cdr3_aa: CASSMVQGREQYF
d_call: NA; j_call: TRBJ1-6; cdr3_length: 18; clone_size: NA; v_call: TRBV3-1/TRBV3-2; cdr3_nt: TGTGCCAGCAGCCGACACTCTTCGGGGGGAGTGGTGGGATCACCCCTCCACTTT; cdr3_aa: CASSRHSSGGVVGSPLHF
d_call: TRBD1; j_call: TRBJ2-5; cdr3_length: 16; clone_size: NA; v_call: TRBV6-4; cdr3_nt: TGTGCCAGCAGTGAACAATTTGGGACAGGGGTAGAGACCCAGTACTTC; cdr3_aa: CASSEQFGTGVETQYF
d_call: TRBD1; j_call: TRBJ1-1; cdr3_length: 14; clone_size: once; v_call: TRBV25-1; cdr3_nt: TGTGCCAGCAGTGAATGGAGGCAGGGGGCGAGGGCTTTCTTT; cdr3_aa: CASSEWRQGARAFF
d_call: TRBD2; j_call: TRBJ2-3; cdr3_length: 16; clone_size: NA; v_call: TRBV7-9; cdr3_nt: TGTGCCAGCAGCTCCCCTGAAGCGGGAGTGTGGGATACGCAGTATTTT; cdr3_aa: CASSSPEAGVWDTQYF
d_call: TRBD1; j_call: TRBJ2-7; cdr3_length: 12; clone_size: NA; v_call: TRBV14; cdr3_nt: TGTGCCAGCAGCCTGACAGGGTACGAGCAGTACTTC; cdr3_aa: CASSLTGYEQYF
d_call: NA; j_call: TRBJ1-5; cdr3_length: 16; clone_size: NA; v_call: TRBV19; cdr3_nt: TGTGCCAGTAGTGCCCCTACAGTTTATAGCAATCAGCCCCAGCATTTT; cdr3_aa: CASSAPTVYSNQPQHF
d_call: NA; j_call: TRBJ2-4; cdr3_length: 13; clone_size: NA; v_call: TRBV5-1; cdr3_nt: TGCGCCAGCAGCTACAGGGAAAAAAACATTCAGTACTTC; cdr3_aa: CASSYREKNIQYF
d_call: TRBD1; j_call: TRBJ1-6; cdr3_length: 13; clone_size: NA; v_call: TRBV30; cdr3_nt: TGTGCCTGGAGTATAGACAGGGACTCACCCCTCCACTTT; cdr3_aa: CAWSIDRDSPLHF
d_call: TRBD1; j_call: TRBJ1-6; cdr3_length: 17; clone_size: NA; v_call: TRBV9; cdr3_nt: TGTGCCTCCCGTGTCGGTGCAGGGGGCTCTTTTAATTCACCCCTCCACTTT; cdr3_aa: CASRVGAGGSFNSPLHF
d_call: TRBD1; j_call: TRBJ1-3; cdr3_length: 17; clone_size: NA; v_call: TRBV9; cdr3_nt: TGTGCCAGCAGCGTAGCCGTCGGGACAGGGCGTCGGGACACCATATATTTT; cdr3_aa: CASSVAVGTGRRDTIYF
d_call: NA; j_call: TRBJ2-6; cdr3_length: 15; clone_size: NA; v_call: TRBV6-2/TRBV6-3; cdr3_nt: TGTGCCAGCAGTCCCACAGGGCTGGGGGCCAACGTCCTGACTTTC; cdr3_aa: CASSPTGLGANVLTF
d_call: NA; j_call: TRBJ1-2; cdr3_length: 13; clone_size: NA; v_call: TRBV3-1/TRBV3-2; cdr3_nt: TGTGCCAGCAGCCAAGAAGGCGGGGCTGGCTACACCTTC; cdr3_aa: CASSQEGGAGYTF
d_call: TRBD2; j_call: TRBJ2-3; cdr3_length: 17; clone_size: NA; v_call: TRBV6-2/TRBV6-3; cdr3_nt: TGTGCCAGCAGTTACTCCGCCGCGGGGGGAAGCACAGATACGCAGTATTTT; cdr3_aa: CASSYSAAGGSTDTQYF
d_call: TRBD2; j_call: TRBJ2-1; cdr3_length: 20; clone_size: NA; v_call: TRBV12-5; cdr3_nt: TGTGCTAGTGGTTTGGTACTCACTAGCGGGTCCAGTCCCTCCTACAATGAGCAGTTCTTC; cdr3_aa: CASGLVLTSGSSPSYNEQFF
d_call: NA; j_call: TRBJ2-1; cdr3_length: 15; clone_size: NA; v_call: TRBV21-1; cdr3_nt: TGTGCCAGCCTAGACAGGGGAGCATCCTACAATGAGCAGTTCTTC; cdr3_aa: CASLDRGASYNEQFF
d_call: TRBD2; j_call: TRBJ2-2; cdr3_length: 16; clone_size: NA; v_call: TRBV3-1/TRBV3-2; cdr3_nt: TGTGCCAGCAGCCAAGGACTAGCGGGAAACACCGGGGAGCTGTTTTTT; cdr3_aa: CASSQGLAGNTGELFF
d_call: TRBD1; j_call: TRBJ1-4; cdr3_length: 15; clone_size: NA; v_call: TRBV6-5; cdr3_nt: TGTGCCAGCAGTTACGCCGGGACAGAAAAACGAAAACTGTTTTTT; cdr3_aa: CASSYAGTEKRKLFF
d_call: TRBD1; j_call: TRBJ1-3; cdr3_length: 15; clone_size: NA; v_call: TRBV6-5; cdr3_nt: TGTGCCAGCAGTTTGGGACAGGGCTCTGGAAACACCATATATTTT; cdr3_aa: CASSLGQGSGNTIYF
d_call: TRBD1; j_call: TRBJ2-7; cdr3_length: 13; clone_size: NA; v_call: TRBV29-1; cdr3_nt: TGCAGCGCCCTCACGACAGGGGGTCGGGAGCAGTACTTC; cdr3_aa: CSALTTGGREQYF
d_call: TRBD1; j_call: TRBJ2-3; cdr3_length: 15; clone_size: NA; v_call: TRBV28; cdr3_nt: TGTGCCAGCAGCTCGACAGGGGGCGCGGCAGATACGCAGTATTTT; cdr3_aa: CASSSTGGAADTQYF
d_call: NA; j_call: TRBJ1-2; cdr3_length: 13; clone_size: NA; v_call: TRBV6-2/TRBV6-3; cdr3_nt: TGTGCCAGCAGTTTGCGACGGAGCTATGGCTACACCTTC; cdr3_aa: CASSLRRSYGYTF
d_call: TRBD2; j_call: TRBJ2-7; cdr3_length: 17; clone_size: NA; v_call: TRBV7-2; cdr3_nt: TGTGCCAGCAGCTTCCCTAGCGGGGGGCGCCTCTCCTACGAGCAGTACTTC; cdr3_aa: CASSFPSGGRLSYEQYF
d_call: TRBD1; j_call: TRBJ1-2; cdr3_length: 14; clone_size: NA; v_call: TRBV19; cdr3_nt: TGTGCCAGTAGTAGAGGGGACAGGGCCTATGGCTACACCTTC; cdr3_aa: CASSRGDRAYGYTF
d_call: NA; j_call: TRBJ2-3; cdr3_length: 16; clone_size: NA; v_call: TRBV5-6; cdr3_nt: TGTGCCAGCAGCTTACGGACCGGGAGTTTGTCAGATACGCAGTATTTT; cdr3_aa: CASSLRTGSLSDTQYF
d_call: NA; j_call: TRBJ1-2; cdr3_length: 15; clone_size: NA; v_call: TRBV11-2; cdr3_nt: TGTGCCAGCAGCTCGGGGGGGTCTCCAATCTATGGCTACACCTTC; cdr3_aa: CASSSGGSPIYGYTF
d_call: NA; j_call: TRBJ1-3; cdr3_length: 15; clone_size: NA; v_call: TRBV7-9; cdr3_nt: TGTGCCAGCAGCCGCGAAATAATATCTGGAAACACCATATATTTT; cdr3_aa: CASSREIISGNTIYF